Listed here are 32 T cell receptor beta chains from one sample, sequenced in a study of spatial heterogeneity in lung cancer. TCRdb reprocessed the 5' RACE reads with MiXCR, giving one entry per CDR3 protein. Among about 44,000 distinct CDR3 sequences, roughly 15% were seen once, and the ten largest hold 55% to 60%. Specified time point: sample taken at primary tumor resection. Sequences were derived from PBMCs, sampled at surgery. These receptors were collected from a male donor with early-stage non-small cell lung cancer.

The genes are TRBV7-3 and TRBJ2-1; 9 bases are a match to TRBD2. The V segment lost 5 bases and the J segment 7 bases; nucleotides outside the gene matches: 12. Germline values: CDR1 SGHTA, CDR2 FQGTGA. This CDR3 region has 16 residues. Written as DNA, the CDR3 is TGTGCCAGCAGCCCCCAGCCTCGGAGCGGGAGGAATGAGCAGTTCTTC. Translation gives CASSPQPRSGRNEQFF.

The V call is TRBV29-1, the J call TRBJ1-1; tentative D call: TRBD1 (6 bases). V lost 7 bases, J lost 0 bases, and 15 bases lay in between. The CDR3 consists of 14 residues. The germline gives CDR1 SQVTM, CDR2 ANQGSEA. CDR3 bases: TGCAGCGCTGACAGGAAGGGTGTGAACACTGAAGCTTTCTTT. Encoded protein: CSADRKGVNTEAFF. Using reference TRBV29-1 and TRBJ1-1 for the parts outside the CDR3, the full variable domain is SAVISQKPSRDICQRGTSLTIQCQVDSQVTMMFWYRQQPGQSLTLIATANQGSEATYESGFVIDKFPISRPNLTFSTLTVSNMSPEDSSIYLCSADRKGVNTEAFFGQGTRLTVV.

In this sample, this clonotype turned up a few times. This chain uses TRBV10-3 with TRBJ2-7; 9 bases match TRBD2. There are 14 residues in the CDR3. Germline assignment: CDR1 ENHRY and CDR2 SYGVKD. Trimming removed 4 bases from V and 6 bases from J; junction bases left unmatched: 7. Here the CDR3 DNA reads TGTGCCATCAGTGGGACTAGCGTCCTAGGCGAGCAGTACTTC. This encodes CAISGTSVLGEQYF.

This clonotype was detected a few times. V gene TRBV5-1 combines with J gene TRBJ2-1; D is ambiguous. Trimming left V 9 bases short and J 4 bases short, with 8 bases between. The CDR3 runs 11 residues. Germline CDR1 SGHRS, CDR2 YFSETQ. CDR3: CATGFYNEQFF. The CDR3, as DNA: TGCGCCACCGGCTTTTACAATGAGCAGTTCTTC.

This sequence joins TRBV2 and TRBJ1-6; no firm D call. Germline lookup yields CDR1 SNHLY and CDR2 FYNNEI. The CDR3 sequence is 14 residues long. Deletions cut 10 bases from V and 7 bases from J, with 17 bases between. Here the CDR3 DNA reads TGTGCCATCATCGAGTGGATGAACAATTCACCCCTCCACTTT. This codes for CAIIEWMNNSPLHF.

This clonotype was found many times. The genes are TRBV12-3 or TRBV12-4 and TRBJ1-4; 8 positions agree with TRBD1. The trim removed 6 bases at V and 6 bases at J, leaving 6 bases unmatched. The CDR3 consists of 14 residues. CDR3 sequence reads: CASRSPGQDEKLFF. In DNA form, the CDR3 reads TGTGCCAGCAGGTCACCGGGACAGGATGAAAAACTGTTTTTT.

In its sample, this clonotype was seen a few times. The chain combines TRBV29-1 with TRBJ1-2; weak D call: TRBD1 (6 bases). Germline V gene sequence: CDR1 SQVTM, CDR2 ANQGSEA. The ends were cut back, 4 bases at V and 2 bases at J, with 14 bases in the middle. The length of the CDR3 is 14 residues. CDR3 nucleotides: TGCAGCGTTGCGGGGGGCGCGGGGAACTATGGCTACACCTTC. Residues: CSVAGGAGNYGYTF.

This clonotype occurred a few times. The chain employs TRBV5-1 and TRBJ1-5; 9 nucleotides match TRBD1. This CDR3 is 15 amino acids long. V lost 4 bases to trimming and J lost 1 base; unmatched junction nucleotides: 3. Looked up from germline, CDR1 is SGHRS and CDR2 is YFSETQ. CDR3 coding DNA: TGCGCCAGCAGCGCAGGGACAGGGAGCAATCAGCCCCAGCATTTT. Translated, it gives CASSAGTGSNQPQHF.

The table lists this clonotype with a few counts. The V and J genes are TRBV11-1 and TRBJ1-6; D uncertain. Between the trimmed V and J ends, which lost 8 bases and 7 bases, there was a span of 15 bases. Germline V gene lookup returns CDR1 SGHAT and CDR2 FQDESV (reference sequence). This CDR3 region has 14 residues. The CDR3 is CASQPSQDNSPLHF. CDR3 DNA: TGTGCCAGCCAACCATCTCAGGACAATTCACCCCTCCACTTT.

Worth noting for this clonotype: The junction does not match germline at one end; this may be a read error. V usage is TRBV4-1 and J usage is TRBJ2-1; 13 bases align to TRBD2. Germline CDR1 is MGHRA and CDR2 is YSYEKL. The CDR3 has 15 residues. The CDR3 sequence: CASSPGLAGTNKQFF. For the CDR3, the DNA is TGCGCCAGCAGCCCGGGACTAGCGGGAACCAATAAGCAGTTCTTC.

This clonotype was found many times. This chain links TRBV5-1 with TRBJ2-1; D is possibly TRBD1 (5 bases). Per the germline V gene, CDR1 is SGHRS and CDR2 is YFSETQ. The CDR3 totals 15 residues. The V end was cut by 1 base, the J end by 2 bases, with 10 bases between. DNA for the CDR3: TGCGCCAGCAGCTTGTCCCAGGGTACCTACAATGAGCAGTTCTTC. As protein: CASSLSQGTYNEQFF.

This clonotype was recorded at least ten times. V and J are TRBV19 and TRBJ1-3; D uncertain. Germline V gene data show CDR1 as LNHDA and CDR2 as SQIVND (reference sequence). The germline V and J ends were trimmed by 8 bases and 2 bases, with 13 bases remaining between them. CDR3 length: 14 residues. The CDR3 DNA reads TGTGCCAGTGTCAGCGAGAATGCTGGAAACACCATATATTTT. Its translation: CASVSENAGNTIYF.

This clonotype appeared a single time. This chain uses TRBV6-6 with TRBJ2-1; 9 bases are a match to TRBD2. The CDR3 extends over 21 amino acids. The ends lost 0 bases at V and 0 bases at J; junction bases unmatched: 15. The germline V gene has CDR1 MNHNY and CDR2 SVGAGI (reference sequence). CDR3 DNA: TGTGCCAGCAGTTACTCAACCCTGGCGGGAGGGCCTCTGAGCTCCTACAATGAGCAGTTCTTC. Translation: CASSYSTLAGGPLSSYNEQFF.

The chain combines TRBV20-1 with TRBJ2-1, with TRBD2 identical over 9 bases. V gave up 2 bases and J gave up 7 bases; unmatched junction bases: 9. CDR1 DFQATT and CDR2 SNEGSKA come from the germline V gene (reference sequence). The CDR3 runs 15 residues. The CDR3 coding sequence is TGCAGTGCTAGAAAGGCCCTAGCGGGGAGTAATGAGCAGTTCTTC. Its translation: CSARKALAGSNEQFF.

This clonotype was observed a handful of times. The rearrangement links TRBV7-3 to TRBJ2-1; the D gene is possibly TRBD1 (6 bases). The V end lost 4 bases, the J end lost 0 bases, and 10 bases lay between the germline ends. Germline V gives CDR1 SGHTA, CDR2 FQGTGA. The CDR3 length is 15 residues. The DNA of the CDR3 is TGTGCCAGCAGCTGGACAGCAAGCTCCTACAATGAGCAGTTCTTC. Protein product: CASSWTASSYNEQFF.

Remarks on this clonotype: It may be a read error: a sequence one base away is much more abundant. The rearrangement uses TRBV28 and TRBJ2-3; D gene uncertain. Germline values: CDR1 MDHEN, CDR2 SYDVKM. This CDR3 spans 12 amino acids. Here the CDR3 reads CAGSLSADTQYF. In DNA form, the CDR3 reads TGTGCCGGCAGTTTATCAGCCGATACGCAGTATTTT.

This clonotype came up many times. This chain connects TRBV29-1 to TRBJ1-1; 7 bases fit TRBD1. J gave up 10 bases and V 4 bases, and 9 bases lay outside the gene matches. CDR3 size: 12 residues. Germline CDR1 SQVTM, CDR2 ANQGSEA. CDR3 coding DNA: TGCAGCGTTGCGACAGGGAGTACGGGAGCTTTCTTT. Protein sequence: CSVATGSTGAFF.

This sequence joins TRBV28 and TRBJ2-1; D unclear. CDR1 MDHEN and CDR2 SYDVKM come from the germline V gene. V was clipped by 4 bases and J by 4 bases, with 11 bases between them. The CDR3 consists of 14 residues. The CDR3 nucleotides are TGTGCCAGCAGTTCCAACGGTGGGTACAATGAGCAGTTCTTC. As protein: CASSSNGGYNEQFF. Filled out from reference TRBV28 and TRBJ2-1, the complete variable domain reads DVKVTQSSRYLVKRTGEKVFLECVQDMDHENMFWYRQDPGLGLRLIYFSYDVKMKEKGDIPEGYSVSREKKERFSLILESASTNQTSMYLCASSSNGGYNEQFFGPGTRLTVL.

This chain connects TRBV6-5 to TRBJ1-5; D call uncertain. Trimming left V 2 bases short and J 8 bases short, with 13 bases between. The CDR3 length is 14 residues. Per germline, CDR1 MNHEY and CDR2 SVGAGI. For the CDR3, the DNA is TGTGCCAGCAGTTACGCGGGTTCTAGCGAGCCCCAGCATTTT. This codes for CASSYAGSSEPQHF.

This clonotype was counted a few times. V is TRBV7-6 and J is TRBJ2-5, with 10 bases identical to TRBD2. The CDR3 is made up of 16 amino acids. Losses at the gene ends were 4 bases for V and 2 bases for J; bases not matched to a gene: 7. Germline loops: CDR1 SGHVS, CDR2 FNYEAQ. CDR3 residues: CASSSGTSVPQETQYF. CDR3 coding DNA: TGTGCCAGCAGCTCCGGGACTAGCGTTCCGCAAGAGACCCAGTACTTC.

This clonotype came up many times. The chain carries TRBV10-3 and TRBJ2-3; D is ambiguous. The CDR3 spans 14 residues. Trimming removed 3 bases from V and 0 bases from J, with 7 bases in between. Germline lookup yields CDR1 ENHRY and CDR2 SYGVKD. CDR3 sequence reads: CAISEGISTDTQYF. The CDR3, as DNA: TGTGCCATCAGTGAAGGGATTAGCACAGATACGCAGTATTTT.

This clonotype was recorded at least ten times. The V call is TRBV6-2 or TRBV6-3, the J call TRBJ1-1; D not resolved. Germline V gene data show CDR1 as MNHEY and CDR2 as SVGEGT. Trimming cost V 2 bases and J 6 bases, with 4 bases left between them. This CDR3 spans 11 amino acids. In nucleotides, the CDR3 is TGTGCCAGCAGTTACGACTCTGAAGCTTTCTTT. Amino acids: CASSYDSEAFF.

This clonotype was recorded many times. V and J are TRBV20-1 and TRBJ2-3; TRBD1 might be the D (5 bases). Deletions cut 0 bases from V and 1 base from J, with 11 bases between. Germline-derived CDR1 and CDR2 are DFQATT and SNEGSKA (reference sequence). The CDR3 runs 15 residues. Here the CDR3 DNA reads TGCAGTGCTAGAGATCTAGGACAAGGCACAGATACGCAGTATTTT. It encodes CSARDLGQGTDTQYF.

This clonotype has just a few counts. The chain combines TRBV2 with TRBJ1-1, with D hard to call. Per germline, CDR1 SNHLY and CDR2 FYNNEI. Between the trimmed V and J ends, which lost 6 bases and 1 base, there was a span of 9 bases. CDR3 size: 13 residues. The CDR3 loop reads CASRSDQNTEAFF. The CDR3 DNA reads TGTGCCAGCAGATCGGACCAGAACACTGAAGCTTTCTTT.

This CDR3 is CASSLGSARETQYF. The CDR3, as DNA: TGCGCCAGCAGCTTGGGAAGCGCCCGGGAGACCCAGTACTTC. The V gene is TRBV5-1, the J gene TRBJ2-5, with D unclear. The CDR3 is 14 residues long. The V gene's germline CDR1 is SGHRS and CDR2 YFSETQ. The V end lost 0 bases, the J end lost 5 bases, and 11 bases lay between the germline ends.

This clonotype has a count of ten or more. The chain has TRBV10-3 and TRBJ1-1, with a possible D match to TRBD1 (5 bases). The CDR3 loop spans 14 amino acids. CDR1 ENHRY and CDR2 SYGVKD come from the germline V gene. CDR3 loop: CATLETGPDPEAFF. CDR3 in DNA: TGTGCTACCTTGGAGACGGGGCCCGATCCTGAAGCTTTCTTT.

This clonotype was seen many times. V usage is TRBV10-3 and J usage is TRBJ2-7, with TRBD1 identical over 10 bases. The CDR3 is 16 amino acids. The germline V gene encodes CDR1 ENHRY and CDR2 SYGVKD. Trimming cost V 3 bases and J 2 bases; bases outside gene matches: 7. The CDR3 bases are TGTGCCATCAGTGAACCCGGGACAGGGGCCCCCTACGAGCAGTACTTC. Translating it yields CAISEPGTGAPYEQYF.

This clonotype has a handful of counts. The chain recombines TRBV7-2 with TRBJ2-1; maybe TRBD1 (5 bases). Between the trimmed V and J ends, which lost 3 bases and 12 bases, there was a span of 9 bases. This CDR3 comprises 11 residues. Germline V lookup: CDR1 SGHTA, CDR2 FQGNSA. The CDR3 nucleotides are TGTGCCAGCAGCTTCTGGGGCGGGCAGTTCTTC. Translated, it gives CASSFWGGQFF.

This clonotype showed up just a few times. J is TRBJ2-2 and V is TRBV20-1, with 10 positions matching TRBD2. CDR1 is DFQATT, CDR2 SNEGSKA, per germline (reference sequence). This CDR3 comprises 16 residues. V shed 7 bases, J shed 5 bases, and the junction held 13 bases outside the gene matches. CDR3 sequence: CSVLRVAGGGTGELFF. The DNA of the CDR3 is TGCAGTGTGCTTCGAGTAGCGGGAGGAGGTACCGGGGAGCTGTTTTTT.

This chain uses TRBV27 with TRBJ2-1; TRBD1 aligns across 7 bases. Germline values: CDR1 MNHEY, CDR2 SMNVEV (reference sequence). The trim removed 7 bases at V and 1 base at J, leaving 10 bases unmatched. This CDR3 is 16 amino acids long. This CDR3 is CASNPTGTYSYNEQFF. The CDR3 DNA reads as TGTGCCAGCAATCCGACAGGGACGTATTCCTACAATGAGCAGTTCTTC.

In its sample, this clonotype was seen a few times. The rearrangement uses TRBV4-1 and TRBJ1-5; TRBD1 might be the D (5 bases). This CDR3 spans 16 amino acids. CDR1 is MGHRA, CDR2 YSYEKL, per germline. The ends were cut back, 0 bases at V and 9 bases at J, with 18 bases in the middle. CDR3 amino acids: CASSQEGQGLISPQHF. In nucleotides, the CDR3 is TGCGCCAGCAGCCAAGAAGGCCAGGGCCTAATTTCGCCCCAGCATTTT.

The chain recombines TRBV10-3 with TRBJ2-5, with D perhaps matching TRBD1 or TRBD2 (5 bases each). Trimming stripped 4 bases from V and 4 bases from J, with 13 bases between. Per germline, CDR1 ENHRY and CDR2 SYGVKD. There are 14 residues in the CDR3. The CDR3: CAISGREIGETQYF. The CDR3 DNA follows: TGTGCCATCAGTGGCAGGGAGATAGGAGAGACCCAGTACTTC.